This T cell receptor beta chain was identified in a study of blood T cell repertoires in COVID-19. Whole-study context: Both acute and convalescent COVID-19 samples were obtained from the United States, Italy and Spain. T cells, B-cell-depleted T cells, or PBMCs supplied cDNA or gDNA.

Germline V gene data show CDR1 as SGHKS and CDR2 as YYEKEE (reference sequence). The CDR3 sequence is 15 residues long. Trimming shortened V by 0 bases and J by 3 bases, and 13 bases separated the two germline ends. In the authors' workflow: Counts of nucleated cells, estimated from reference gene primer amplification, were obtained. Data came from immunoSEQ multiplex PCR; TCRdb stores just in-frame clones and leaves some out. V and J calls and clone size follow that table, whereas D and trimming were derived from the DNA. The data contain around 81,000 clones, approximately 86% of them seen just once; the ten biggest clones take up around 6.6%.

This chain connects TRBV5-5 to TRBJ2-7; D might be TRBD2 (5 bases). This clonotype was sampled from a man between 65 and 85 years old with acute or convalescent COVID-19. The sequenced sample consisted of peripheral blood. CDR3 protein: CASSLGPGENYEQYF. The CDR3 coding sequence is TGTGCCAGCAGCTTGGGCCCCGGGGAAAACTACGAGCAGTACTTC.